This entry is about one T cell receptor beta chain. What antigen it recognizes has not been identified. The sample holds no much larger clone one base away, and base qualities are not on file. The cohort was made up of 650 to 700 healthy bone marrow donors. All cohort members were sampled while nominally healthy, although unrecorded immune exposures were likely present. The donor was CMV seronegative and was included in the group of around 320 seronegative cohort members. A peripheral blood sample was collected from each donor, and TCR beta sequencing was performed on peripheral blood mononuclear cells. Genomic DNA was extracted from the blood cell samples with the Qiagen DNeasy Blood Extraction Kit. This record belongs to a study of cytomegalovirus exposure and HLA in healthy donors (dated by TCRdb to 2015 to 2018). The study in broad terms: According to an earlier analysis of a few hundred of the donors, about 179 million T cells yielded over 90 million unique TCR beta sequences and approximately 300 Gb of sequence data. The later analysis used no new phenotypic data to find candidate immune exposures, relying instead on TCR beta sequences and their occurrence across donors. The study aimed to test whether cataloging public T cell receptors could reveal signatures of past pathogen exposure. In a later analysis, previously published TCR beta repertoires from several hundred donors were re-analyzed and high-resolution HLA genotyping was added so that TCR occurrence patterns could be studied. Every discovery cohort repertoire had been produced on one sequencing platform. Of the roughly 400 genotyped donors, 75% to 85% were placed in the genetic ancestry cluster associated with self-reported Caucasian donors. Class I and class II HLA loci were covered by the typing at four-digit resolution. The study used immunosequencing to profile the T cell repertoires of approximately 690 subjects and linked those repertoires to cytomegalovirus serostatus. An early release that covered about 640 HLA-typed donors contained approximately 300 gigabases of sequencing data and tens of millions of unique TCR sequences. Across some 400 genotyped donors of the cohort, an average of 235,054 unique TCR beta nucleotide sequences per donor were sequenced, and approximately 17% of those sequences were non-productive. The number of typed donors differed by locus: about 620-640 for A, B, C, DRB1 and DQB1; about 520 for DQA1; approximately 610 for DPA1; and 400 to 480 for DPB1. The study combined high-throughput TCR immunosequencing, statistical association of individual TCRs with disease status, and machine learning to predict cytomegalovirus infection status. To decide whether each TCR beta V gene segment behaved as functional or pseudogenic, an earlier analysis of fewer than 750 of the donors relied on high-throughput TCR beta sequencing. About five DR-DQ haplotypes were handled as single units for association and clustering, since linkage in the cohort was strong. In a later genetic analysis, genome-wide SNP genotypes for about 55% of the 666 donors were used, and that subset was treated as a discovery cohort. Alongside the repertoire data, information on donor age, sex, ethnicity and CMV serostatus was compiled. Besides the first cohort of roughly 640 subjects, a separate validation cohort made up of 90 to 150 different subjects was used. Points the paper makes about the study in general: A later analysis found that TCR association rates varied across HLA loci, with DRB1 alleles showing the most associated TCRs and HLA-C alleles the fewest. Correlated functional status among segregating V segments might reflect linkage disequilibrium, but an unknown experimental factor could not be ruled out. Sequencing depth was assumed to be roughly uniform across donors in the presence/absence analyses, though that assumption may not hold. In a later analysis, several top co-occurrence clusters were reported to appear linked to parvovirus B19, influenza, CMV and Epstein-Barr virus. Most TCR sequences were observed very rarely across donors, whereas some public TCRs were present in many individuals. According to a later analysis, most CMV-associated TCR beta chains appeared to be HLA-restricted, and the HLA associations seemed to be driven largely by CMV exposure. CMV serostatus was the only immune exposure information available for the cohort. V-gene and J-gene trimming of TCR beta chains was associated with a missense DCLRE1C variant in a later genetic analysis, and the association was replicated in an independent cohort. In a later analysis, some 18,000 TCR beta sequences were associated with specific HLA alleles at a false discovery rate of 0.05. The study gave a list of about 150 TCR beta chains associated with cytomegalovirus. Compared with equally common non-associated chains, HLA-associated TCR beta chains in a later analysis were more clonally expanded and had lower generation probabilities. A few of the identified cytomegalovirus-associated TCR beta chains were confirmed in vitro to be specific for cytomegalovirus antigens. The authors suggested that the approach could potentially be generalized to other disease states and immunological phenotypes. Because some donors lacked HLA typing at each locus, the association tests relied only on the typed subset. A further reported finding was that TCR beta sequences accurately predicted the HLA-A and HLA-B alleles for most subjects in the first cohort. Because counts were too low, fewer than 20 rarely observed V segments, including chromosome 9 orphons, were excluded from the earlier analysis of under 650 of the donors. According to a later genetic analysis, donors in an Asian-associated ancestry cluster had fewer N-insertions in productive TCRs than the roughly 700-donor mean. In an earlier analysis of 500 to 650 of the donors, most TCR beta V segments appeared in productive rearrangements about 90% or about 30% of the time, broadly matching IMGT annotations. A cluster of highly shared sequence variants was judged likely to be a technical artifact of the sequencing pipeline. Cytomegalovirus status was reported to be diagnosed by the classifier with high specificity and sensitivity in both the original and validation cohorts. Only TCR beta chains were sequenced in this cohort, and the absence of alpha or paired-chain data limited detectable features. When HLA alleles, especially DR and DQ, strongly co-occurred, attributing TCR associations to individual alleles was difficult.

The protocol used for the library was the immunoSEQ multiplex PCR assay. A mixture of 60 forward primers for TCR Vbeta segments and 13 reverse primers for TCR Jbeta segments was used in the multiplex PCR. A multiplex PCR assay on genomic DNA amplified the CDR3 region of rearranged TCR beta genes. The amplified TCR beta libraries were sequenced on the Illumina HiSeq System as 87-base-pair reads. The published analysis was carried out like this. Across the 500 to 700 repertoires, a later analysis counted roughly 77 million unique TCR beta chains, around 10 million of which were shared by at least two donors. Raw reads were error-corrected and collapsed into unique sequences by a nearest-neighbor algorithm in which closely related sequences were merged to remove PCR and sequencing errors. CDR3 sequences were aligned to IMGT reference sequences to assign V, D and J gene segments. For a sequence to be retained, a match of at least six nucleotides to both a V gene segment and a J gene segment was required. Rearrangements were classified as productive when the CDR3 lacked stop codons and remained in frame with V and J, and all other rearrangements were classified as non-productive. Following IMGT convention, CDR3 was defined as the stretch from the second conserved V-encoded cysteine to the conserved J-encoded phenylalanine. The earlier analysis of about 590 of the donors excluded sequences that lacked an unambiguous match to a single V gene segment. In an earlier analysis of a few hundred of the donors, V segments were called functional above 56.7% productive rearrangements and were called segregating when the between-donor standard deviation exceeded 5%. A statistical classification framework was built to diagnose cytomegalovirus status from the catalog of TCR beta chain sequences. V and J gene assignment, in a later analysis, came from comparing TCR nucleotide sequences with IMGT/GENE-DB human TR gene sequences. In a later analysis, CDR3 sequences and most-parsimonious VDJ recombination scenarios were assigned using the TCRdist pipeline. In a later analysis, each TCR beta chain was defined by its CDR3 amino acid sequence together with its V-gene family, and reads lacking a unique V-gene family were excluded. A later analysis removed roughly 590 highly shared, low-generation-probability nucleotide sequences to deal with suspected cross-contamination and a sequencing artifact. For each public chain, a later analysis derived a clonal expansion index from normalized ranks of inferred template counts within each repertoire. In a later analysis, generation probabilities were computed with a VDJ recombination model fitted to out-of-frame rearrangements, and the resulting probabilities were checked against IGoR. Hypergeometric tests were used in a later analysis to score TCR-TCR, TCR-HLA and TCR-CMV co-occurrence, with a repertoire-size bias correction applied to the TCR pairs. False discovery rates were estimated in a later analysis by permuting HLA or CMV assignments 20 times. A later analysis grouped co-occurring TCRs with DBSCAN, adding TCRdist sequence similarity when clustering within HLA-allele-positive subsets. Repertoires with fewer than 30,000 or more than 120,000 public chains were left out of co-occurrence clustering, as were about five repertoires with anomalous nucleotide sharing. TCRdb took over this immuneACCESS table, retaining in-frame rearrangements with V and J assigned. Such tables are incomplete; in checked studies, under half of the missing clones stem from an unresolved V gene, and the remainder is unexplained. V and J calls and clone size are as listed in that table; D and trimming were resolved from the DNA. Within this sample are roughly 100,000 clones, with 60% to 80% of them counted one time only. Of the sample, 3.2% falls within the top ten clones.

The specimen was PBMCs. This clonotype was obtained from a man aged 25 to 45 in good health and CMV-seronegative.

The CDR3 region reads CASSLLSPGLAKNIQYF. In nucleotides, the sequence is TGTGCCAGCAGTTTATTGTCGCCGGGACTAGCCAAAAACATTCAGTACTTC. The sequence joins TRBV28 to TRBJ2-4, with a tentative D gene TRBD2 over 6 matching bases. CDR1 and CDR2 are read off the germline V gene as MDHEN and SYDVKM. V is clipped by 1 base and J by 0 bases, and the sequence between their germline boundaries is 13 bases long. The CDR3 contains 17 residues, cysteine and phenylalanine counted. Only the CDR3 portion is preserved as DNA: 51 bases, with reading frame beginning at the first base.